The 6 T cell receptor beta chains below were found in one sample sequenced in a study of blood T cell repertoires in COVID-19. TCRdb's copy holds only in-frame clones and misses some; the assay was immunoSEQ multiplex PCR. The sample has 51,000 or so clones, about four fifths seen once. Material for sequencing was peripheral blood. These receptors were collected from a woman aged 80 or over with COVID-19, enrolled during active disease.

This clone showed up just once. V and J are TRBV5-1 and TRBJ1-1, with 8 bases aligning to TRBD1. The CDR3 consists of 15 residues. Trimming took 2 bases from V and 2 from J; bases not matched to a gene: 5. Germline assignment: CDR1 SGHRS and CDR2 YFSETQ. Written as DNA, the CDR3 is TGCGCCAGCAGCTTTTCCGGGACAGGAAACACTGAAGCTTTCTTT. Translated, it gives CASSFSGTGNTEAFF.

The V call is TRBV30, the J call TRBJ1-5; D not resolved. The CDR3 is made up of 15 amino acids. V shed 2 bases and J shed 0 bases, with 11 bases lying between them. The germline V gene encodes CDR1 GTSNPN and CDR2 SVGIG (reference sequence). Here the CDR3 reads CAWSSTGYSNQPQHF. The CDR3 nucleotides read TGTGCCTGGAGTAGTACGGGGTATAGCAATCAGCCCCAGCATTTT.

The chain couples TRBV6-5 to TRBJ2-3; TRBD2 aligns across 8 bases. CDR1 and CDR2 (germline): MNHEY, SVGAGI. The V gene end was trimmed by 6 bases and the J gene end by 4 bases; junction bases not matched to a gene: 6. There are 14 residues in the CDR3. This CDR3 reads CASRRGRTSDTQYF. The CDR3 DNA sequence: TGTGCCAGCAGACGCGGGAGGACCTCAGATACGCAGTATTTT.

In nucleotides, the CDR3 is TGTGCCAGCAGTTTATCTGGAGTCGGGATGCAGCCCCAGCATTTT. Translated: CASSLSGVGMQPQHF. The V and J genes are TRBV27 and TRBJ1-5; D not certain. Germline V CDR1 and CDR2: MNHEY, SMNVEV (reference sequence). Trimming took 0 bases from V and 7 from J, leaving 13 bases between them. The CDR3 length is 15 residues.

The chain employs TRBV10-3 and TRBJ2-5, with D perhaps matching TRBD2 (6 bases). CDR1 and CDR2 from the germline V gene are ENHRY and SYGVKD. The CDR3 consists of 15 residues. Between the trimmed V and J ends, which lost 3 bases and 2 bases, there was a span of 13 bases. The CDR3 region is CAISESSGQQETQYF. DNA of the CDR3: TGTGCCATCAGTGAAAGTAGCGGCCAACAAGAGACCCAGTACTTC.

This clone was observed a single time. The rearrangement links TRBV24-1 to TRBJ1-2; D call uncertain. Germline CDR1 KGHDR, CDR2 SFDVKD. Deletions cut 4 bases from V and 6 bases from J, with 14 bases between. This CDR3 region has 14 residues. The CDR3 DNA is TGTGCCACCAGTGACCCACTACCCCCTCATGGCTACACCTTC. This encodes CATSDPLPPHGYTF.